The TCR beta chain under discussion was sequenced for a study of T-cell reconstitution after alpha-beta-depleted transplantation in children (dated by TCRdb to about 2016). Describing the broader study: T-cell immune reconstitution after TCRalphabeta/CD19-depleted allogeneic hematopoietic cell transplantation in children was quantitatively tracked in the study by means of TCR repertoire profiling. On the study overall, not on this receptor specifically: Apparently early alphabetaT-cell count recovery about two months after transplant reportedly relied on only several hundred rapidly expanded clones derived from non-depleted graft cells. Over subsequent months, a decline in hyperexpanded clone frequencies was noted, and after one year, T-cell counts and TCRbeta diversity were mostly ascribed to newly produced T cells. The high TCRbeta diversity at day 60 in some patients was ascribed to recipient T cells and intrathymic progenitors that had survived conditioning.

Libraries were prepared through PCR. The instrument given in TCRdb is Illumina HiSeq 2500. Molecular barcoding was employed in the preparation of TCR libraries, with unique molecular identifiers being used to normalize TCRbeta repertoire quantification. The raw public reads went through TCRdb reprocessing: fastp at Q25, MiXCR clone calling, in-frame beta chains kept. Under each unique CDR3 protein, matching rows form one entry showing the most common genes and DNA. This sample comprises over 450,000 distinct CDR3 sequences, approximately 10% of them detected only once. 2% of the sample is taken by the ten largest. The CDR3 starts with the cysteine, ends with the phenylalanine, and has 17 residues. Kept here is only the CDR3 DNA, which spans 51 bases and is read in frame from base 1. CDR1 and CDR2, looked up from the germline V gene, are SGDLS and YYNGEE. Here V drops 3 bases and J drops 2 bases, and the junction holds 12 bases not matched to any gene.

This clonotype was seen ten or more times. No cognate antigen has been identified for it. Per-base qualities were not stored, and no clone one base away is much larger. The treatment or condition label on this specimen signifies: allogeneic hematopoietic cell transplantation with graft depleted of TCRalphabeta T cells and CD19 B cells. The children who served as transplant recipients had been given grafts of TCRalphabeta/CD19-depleted allogeneic hematopoietic cells. The receptor chain draws on TRBV9 and TRBJ2-5, with TRBD1 matching 8 junction bases. This receptor was obtained from a child aged 2 to 10 with inherited bone marrow failure, due to receive a stem cell transplant. Sample: PBMCs, taken before TCRalphabeta/CD19-depleted stem cell transplant. The CDR3 protein: CASSAHRGTPWQETQYF. In nucleotide form, the sequence is TGTGCCAGCAGCGCCCACAGGGGGACGCCTTGGCAAGAGACCCAGTACTTC.